This T cell receptor (beta chain) came from a study of T cells in Graves' hyperthyroidism and ophthalmopathy. TCR beta CDR3 regions were amplified from RNA transcripts. TCR CDR3 underwent first-round RT-PCR with the HTBI primer set. TCRdb recomputed calls from the multiplex PCR reads with MiXCR, one row per CDR3 protein. The sample holds more than 300,000 distinct CDR3 sequences, less than 20% seen once. As concerns this clonotype: The antigen is undetermined.

V shed 6 bases and J 3 bases; nucleotides not matched to a gene: 14. The CDR3 covers 18 residues. CDR1 is SEHNR, CDR2 FQNEAQ, per germline (reference sequence). Exclusion of a patient resulted from uncontrolled infection, other autoimmune disease, pregnancy or lactation. Study-level points and caveats: Blood also contained most expanded thyroid clonotypes above 0.001. Ophthalmopathy was separated from stable hyperthyroidism by a 13 V-J model.

The chain combines TRBV7-9 with TRBJ2-5; 12 bases line up with TRBD2. The TCR comes from a man younger than 35 with Graves' ophthalmopathy. Material: blood. CDR3 bases: TGTGCCAGCAGTCGGGACTCTAGCGGGGGGGCCGCGAAAGAGACCCAGTACTTC. This translates into CASSRDSSGGAAKETQYF. The entire variable domain, with the rest obtained from reference TRBV7-9 and TRBJ2-5, is as follows: DTGVSQNPRHKITKRGQNVTFRCDPISEHNRLYWYRQTLGQGPEFLTYFQNEAQLEKSRLLSDRFSAERPKGSFSTLEIQRTEQGDSAMYLCASSRDSSGGAAKETQYFGPGTRLLVL.